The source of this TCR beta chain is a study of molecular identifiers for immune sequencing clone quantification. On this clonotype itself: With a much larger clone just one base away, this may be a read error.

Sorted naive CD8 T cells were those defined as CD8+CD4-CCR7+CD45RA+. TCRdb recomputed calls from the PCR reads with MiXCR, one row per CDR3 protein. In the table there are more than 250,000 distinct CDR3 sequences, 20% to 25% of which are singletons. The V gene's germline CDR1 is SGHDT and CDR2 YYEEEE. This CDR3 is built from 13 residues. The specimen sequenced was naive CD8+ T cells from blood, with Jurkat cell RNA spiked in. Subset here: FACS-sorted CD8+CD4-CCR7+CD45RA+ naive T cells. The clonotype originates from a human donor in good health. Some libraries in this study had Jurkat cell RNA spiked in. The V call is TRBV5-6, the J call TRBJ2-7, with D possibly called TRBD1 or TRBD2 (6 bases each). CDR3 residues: CASRPGGSYEQCF. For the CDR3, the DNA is TGTGCCAGCCGCCCCGGGGGCTCCTACGAGCAGTGCTTC.